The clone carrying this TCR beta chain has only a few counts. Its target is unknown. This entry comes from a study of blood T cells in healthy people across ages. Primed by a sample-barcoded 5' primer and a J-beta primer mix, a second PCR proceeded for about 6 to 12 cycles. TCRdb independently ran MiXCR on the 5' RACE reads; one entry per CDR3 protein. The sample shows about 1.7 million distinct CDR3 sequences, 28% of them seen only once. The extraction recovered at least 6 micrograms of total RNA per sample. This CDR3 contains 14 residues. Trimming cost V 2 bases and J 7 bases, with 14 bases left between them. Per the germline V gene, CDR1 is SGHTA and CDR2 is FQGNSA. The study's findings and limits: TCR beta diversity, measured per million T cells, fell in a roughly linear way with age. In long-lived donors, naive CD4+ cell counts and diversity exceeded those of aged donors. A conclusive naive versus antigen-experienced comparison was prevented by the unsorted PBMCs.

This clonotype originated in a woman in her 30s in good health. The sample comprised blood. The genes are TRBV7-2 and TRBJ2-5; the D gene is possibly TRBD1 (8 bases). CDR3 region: CASSLLTGEGTQYF. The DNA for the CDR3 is TGTGCCAGCAGCTTACTGACAGGGGAGGGGACCCAGTACTTC.